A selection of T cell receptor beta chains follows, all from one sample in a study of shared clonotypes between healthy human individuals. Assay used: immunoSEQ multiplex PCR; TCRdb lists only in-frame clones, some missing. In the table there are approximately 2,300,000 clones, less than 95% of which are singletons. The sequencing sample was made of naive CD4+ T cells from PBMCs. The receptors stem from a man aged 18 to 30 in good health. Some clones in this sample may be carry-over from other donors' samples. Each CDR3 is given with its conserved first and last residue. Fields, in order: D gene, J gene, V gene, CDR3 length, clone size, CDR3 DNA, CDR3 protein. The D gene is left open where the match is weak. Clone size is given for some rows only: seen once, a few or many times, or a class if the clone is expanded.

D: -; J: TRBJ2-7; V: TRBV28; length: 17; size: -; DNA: TGTGCCAGCAGCAAAGTGGAGACCTTTCTCAGTTTCTACGAGCAGTACTTC; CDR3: CASSKVETFLSFYEQYF
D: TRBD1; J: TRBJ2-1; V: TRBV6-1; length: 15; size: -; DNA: TGTGCCAGCACTTGGGGACAGGGGACCAACAATGAGCAGTTCTTC; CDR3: CASTWGQGTNNEQFF
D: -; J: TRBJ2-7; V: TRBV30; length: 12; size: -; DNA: TGTGCCTGGAGCCAAGCGAGTGGCGAGCAGTACTTC; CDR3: CAWSQASGEQYF
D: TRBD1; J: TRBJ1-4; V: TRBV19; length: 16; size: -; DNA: TGTGCCAGTAGTACCCTGTTAACAGGGGGCGTCGAAAAACTGTTTTTT; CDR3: CASSTLLTGGVEKLFF
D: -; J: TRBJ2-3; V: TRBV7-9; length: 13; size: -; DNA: TGTGCCAGCAGCTTATTCAGGGAAGATACGCAGTATTTT; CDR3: CASSLFREDTQYF
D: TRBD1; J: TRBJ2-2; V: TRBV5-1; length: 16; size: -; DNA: TGCGCCAGCAGCCTGACGTCAGGGGGCCAAACCGGGGAGCTGTTTTTT; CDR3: CASSLTSGGQTGELFF
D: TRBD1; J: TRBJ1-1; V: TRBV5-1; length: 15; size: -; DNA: TGCGCCAGCAGCTTGGAGGGGGCCCACGGCGGGGAAGCTTTCTTT; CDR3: CASSLEGAHGGEAFF
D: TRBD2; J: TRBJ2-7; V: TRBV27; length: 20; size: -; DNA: TGTGCCAGCAGTTTATTGGGGAGACTAGCGGGAGGGCGGGGAGCCTACGAGCAGTACTTC; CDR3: CASSLLGRLAGGRGAYEQYF
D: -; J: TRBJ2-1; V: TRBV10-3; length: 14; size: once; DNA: TGTGCCATCACCTCGGCTGAGACCTACAATGAGCAGTTCTTC; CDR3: CAITSAETYNEQFF
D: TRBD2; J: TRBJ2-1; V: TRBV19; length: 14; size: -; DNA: TGTGCCAGTGGTATAGCGGGAGGGGTCAGTGAGCAGTTCTTC; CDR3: CASGIAGGVSEQFF
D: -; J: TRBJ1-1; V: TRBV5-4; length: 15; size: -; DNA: TGTGCCAGCAGCACTGGAGTGGGGCAATACACTGAAGCTTTCTTT; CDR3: CASSTGVGQYTEAFF
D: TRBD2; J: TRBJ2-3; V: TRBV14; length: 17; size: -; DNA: TGTGCCAGCAGCCAGAGGACTAGCGGGCGTCTAACAGATACGCAGTATTTT; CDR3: CASSQRTSGRLTDTQYF
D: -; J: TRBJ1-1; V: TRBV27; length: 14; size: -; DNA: TGTGCCAGCGGCCGAGGGTTGGCGAACACTGAAGCTTTCTTT; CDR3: CASGRGLANTEAFF
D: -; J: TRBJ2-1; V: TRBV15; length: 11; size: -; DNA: TGTGCCACCGCCGGCTACAATGAGCAGTTCTTC; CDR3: CATAGYNEQFF
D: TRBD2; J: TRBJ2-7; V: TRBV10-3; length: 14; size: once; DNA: TGTGCCATCAGGGGATCGGCGGGAGACTACGAGCAGTACTTC; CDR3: CAIRGSAGDYEQYF
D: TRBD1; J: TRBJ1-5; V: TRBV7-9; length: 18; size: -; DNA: TGTGCCAGCAGCTCCTGGACAGGGGGAAGGTCGTTCAATCAGCCCCAGCATTTT; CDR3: CASSSWTGGRSFNQPQHF
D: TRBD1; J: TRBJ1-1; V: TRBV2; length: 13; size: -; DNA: TGTGCCAACTTAAGGGACAGGGGCACTGAAGCTTTCTTT; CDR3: CANLRDRGTEAFF
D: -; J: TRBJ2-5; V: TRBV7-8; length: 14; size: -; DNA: TGTGCCAGCAGGGGGCCCGTGGAGGGGGAGACCCAGTACTTC; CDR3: CASRGPVEGETQYF
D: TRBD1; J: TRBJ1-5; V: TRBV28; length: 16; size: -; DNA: TGTGCCAGCAGTTTTTACCCAGGACAGGTCAATCAGCCCCAGCATTTT; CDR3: CASSFYPGQVNQPQHF
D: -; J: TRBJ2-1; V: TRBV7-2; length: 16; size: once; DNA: TGTGCCAGCAGCTTAGCTCGGGGGAGGTTTGGGATAGGGCAGTTCTTC; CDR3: CASSLARGRFGIGQFF
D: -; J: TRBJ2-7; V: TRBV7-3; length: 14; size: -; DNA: TGTGCCAGCAGCCCGACCGGCCCGGGGTACGAGCAGTACTTC; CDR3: CASSPTGPGYEQYF
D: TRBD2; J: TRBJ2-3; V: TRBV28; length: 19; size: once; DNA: TGTGCCAGCAGTTCCCAGCTCCCCCCGGCTAGCGGGAGCACAGATACGCAGTATTTT; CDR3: CASSSQLPPASGSTDTQYF
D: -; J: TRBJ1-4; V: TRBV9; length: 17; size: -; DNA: TGTGCCAGCAGCGCCTACCAGGGCCCTACAACTAATGAAAAACTGTTTTTT; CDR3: CASSAYQGPTTNEKLFF